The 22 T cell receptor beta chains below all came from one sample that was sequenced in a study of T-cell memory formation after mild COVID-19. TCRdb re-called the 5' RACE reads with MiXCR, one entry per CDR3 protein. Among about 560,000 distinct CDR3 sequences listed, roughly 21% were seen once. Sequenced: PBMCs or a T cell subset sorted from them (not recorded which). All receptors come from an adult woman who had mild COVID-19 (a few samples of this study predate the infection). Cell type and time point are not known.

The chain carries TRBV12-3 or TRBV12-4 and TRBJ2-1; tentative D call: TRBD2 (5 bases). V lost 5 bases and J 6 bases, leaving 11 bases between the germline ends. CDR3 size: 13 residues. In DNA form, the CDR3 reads TGTGCCAGCAGTCAAGCGGTGCTCAATGAGCAGTTCTTC. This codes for CASSQAVLNEQFF.

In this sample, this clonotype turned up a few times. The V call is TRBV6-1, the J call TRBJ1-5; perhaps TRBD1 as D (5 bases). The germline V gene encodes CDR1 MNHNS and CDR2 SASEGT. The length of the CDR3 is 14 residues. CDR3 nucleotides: TGTGCGGGAAGGGGCTCTTCTAAGAATCAGCCCCAGCATTTT. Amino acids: CAGRGSSKNQPQHF.

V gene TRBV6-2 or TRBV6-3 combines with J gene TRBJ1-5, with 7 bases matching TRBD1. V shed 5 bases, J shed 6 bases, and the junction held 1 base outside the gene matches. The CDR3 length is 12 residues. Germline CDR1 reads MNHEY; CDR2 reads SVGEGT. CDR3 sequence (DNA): TGTGCCAGCAGTGGGACAGCTCAGCCCCAGCATTTT. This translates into CASSGTAQPQHF.

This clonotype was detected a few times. This CDR3 is CASLQWGVTDTQYF. CDR3 bases: TGTGCCAGCCTTCAATGGGGGGTCACAGATACGCAGTATTTT. J is TRBJ2-3 and V is TRBV12-3 or TRBV12-4, with TRBD2 as a possible D gene (6 bases). Deletions cut 8 bases from V and 2 bases from J, with 14 bases between. CDR3 length: 14 residues.

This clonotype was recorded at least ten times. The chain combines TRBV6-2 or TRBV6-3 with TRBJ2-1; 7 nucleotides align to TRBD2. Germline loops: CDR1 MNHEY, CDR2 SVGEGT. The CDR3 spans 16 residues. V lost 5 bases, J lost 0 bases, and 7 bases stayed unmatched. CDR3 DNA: TGTGCCAGCAGTGATCCGGGAGGCGCCTCCTACAATGAGCAGTTCTTC. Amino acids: CASSDPGGASYNEQFF.

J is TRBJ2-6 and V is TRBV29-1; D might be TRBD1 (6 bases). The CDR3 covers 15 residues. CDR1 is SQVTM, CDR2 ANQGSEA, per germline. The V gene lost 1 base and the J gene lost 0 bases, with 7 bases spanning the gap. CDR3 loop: CSVEGDTSGANVLTF. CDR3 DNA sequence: TGCAGCGTTGAAGGGGACACCTCTGGGGCCAACGTCCTGACTTTC.

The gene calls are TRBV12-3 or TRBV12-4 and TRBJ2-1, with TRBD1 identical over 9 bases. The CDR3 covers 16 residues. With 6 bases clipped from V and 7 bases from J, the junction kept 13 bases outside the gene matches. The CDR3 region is CASSREGQGLRNEQFF. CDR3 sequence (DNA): TGTGCCAGCAGCCGCGAGGGACAGGGCTTGAGGAATGAGCAGTTCTTC.

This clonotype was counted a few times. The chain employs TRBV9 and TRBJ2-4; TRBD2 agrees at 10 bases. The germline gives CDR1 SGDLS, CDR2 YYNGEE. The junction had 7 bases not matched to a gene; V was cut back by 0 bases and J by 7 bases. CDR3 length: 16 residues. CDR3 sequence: CASSVGLAGEWNIQYF. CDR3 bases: TGTGCCAGCAGCGTAGGGCTAGCGGGAGAGTGGAACATTCAGTACTTC.

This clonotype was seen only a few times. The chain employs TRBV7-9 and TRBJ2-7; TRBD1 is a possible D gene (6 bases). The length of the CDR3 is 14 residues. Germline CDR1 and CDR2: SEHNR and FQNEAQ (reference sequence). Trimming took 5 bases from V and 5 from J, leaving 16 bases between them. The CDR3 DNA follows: TGTGCCAGCAGCCCCCCCTTATGGACAGACGAGCAGTACTTC. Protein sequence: CASSPPLWTDEQYF.

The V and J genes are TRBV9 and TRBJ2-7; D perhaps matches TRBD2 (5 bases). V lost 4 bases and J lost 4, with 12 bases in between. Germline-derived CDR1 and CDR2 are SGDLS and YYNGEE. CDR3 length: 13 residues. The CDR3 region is CASSPRTGYEQYF. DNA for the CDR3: TGTGCCAGCAGCCCCCGGACTGGGTACGAGCAGTACTTC.

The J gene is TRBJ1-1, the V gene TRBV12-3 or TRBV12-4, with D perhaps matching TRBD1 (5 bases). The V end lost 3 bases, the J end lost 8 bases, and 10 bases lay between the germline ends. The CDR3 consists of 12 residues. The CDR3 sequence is CASSFMDNEAFF. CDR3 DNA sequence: TGTGCCAGCAGTTTCATGGACAACGAAGCTTTCTTT.

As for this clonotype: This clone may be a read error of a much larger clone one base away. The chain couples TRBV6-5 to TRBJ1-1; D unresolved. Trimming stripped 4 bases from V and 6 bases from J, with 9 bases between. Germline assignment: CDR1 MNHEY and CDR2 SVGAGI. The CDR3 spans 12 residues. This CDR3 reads CASSSFVSEAFF. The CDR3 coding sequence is TGTGCCAGCAGTTCCTTCGTCTCTGAAGCTTTCTTT.

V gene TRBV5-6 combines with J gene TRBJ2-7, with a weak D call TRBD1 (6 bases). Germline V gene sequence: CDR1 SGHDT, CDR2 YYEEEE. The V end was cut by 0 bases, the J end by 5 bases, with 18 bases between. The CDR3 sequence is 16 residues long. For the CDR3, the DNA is TGTGCCAGCAGCTTGGTTGGGGACACGGACCCTAACGAGCAGTACTTC. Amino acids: CASSLVGDTDPNEQYF.

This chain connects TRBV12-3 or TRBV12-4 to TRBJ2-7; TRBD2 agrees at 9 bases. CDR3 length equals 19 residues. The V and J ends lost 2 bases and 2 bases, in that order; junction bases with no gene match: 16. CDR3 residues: CASSLSVIAGAQTTYEQYF. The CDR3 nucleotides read TGTGCCAGCAGTTTAAGCGTAATAGCGGGAGCCCAAACAACCTACGAGCAGTACTTC.

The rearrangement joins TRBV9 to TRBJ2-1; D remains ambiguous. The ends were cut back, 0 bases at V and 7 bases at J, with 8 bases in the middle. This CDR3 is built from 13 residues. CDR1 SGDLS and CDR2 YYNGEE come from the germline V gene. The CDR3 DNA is TGTGCCAGCAGCGTAGCGCCCCAGAATGAGCAGTTCTTC. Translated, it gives CASSVAPQNEQFF. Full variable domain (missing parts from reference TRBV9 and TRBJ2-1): DSGVTQTPKHLITATGQRVTLRCSPRSGDLSVYWYQQSLDQGLQFLIQYYNGEERAKGNILERFSAQQFPDLHSELNLSSLELGDSALYFCASSVAPQNEQFFGPGTRLTVL.

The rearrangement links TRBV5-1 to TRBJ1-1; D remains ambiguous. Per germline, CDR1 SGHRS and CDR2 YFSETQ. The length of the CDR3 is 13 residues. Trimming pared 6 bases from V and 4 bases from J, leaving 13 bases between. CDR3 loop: CASTQDWGTEAFF. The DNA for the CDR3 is TGCGCCAGCACCCAGGACTGGGGCACTGAAGCTTTCTTT.

The DNA for the CDR3 is TGTGCCAGCAGTCCGGGGACCACGAACACCGGGGAGCTGTTTTTT. Encoded protein: CASSPGTTNTGELFF. The chain links TRBV12-3 or TRBV12-4 to TRBJ2-2; D is perhaps TRBD1 or TRBD2 (5 bases each). Trimming stripped 5 bases from V and 0 bases from J, with 10 bases between. This CDR3 contains 15 residues.

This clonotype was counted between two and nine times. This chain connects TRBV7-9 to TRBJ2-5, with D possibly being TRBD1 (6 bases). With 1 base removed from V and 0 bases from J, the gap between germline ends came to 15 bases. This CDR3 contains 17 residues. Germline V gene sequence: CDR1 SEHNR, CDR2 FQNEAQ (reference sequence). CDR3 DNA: TGTGCCAGCAGCTTAGACCGAACCAGGGGATACCAAGAGACCCAGTACTTC. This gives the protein CASSLDRTRGYQETQYF.

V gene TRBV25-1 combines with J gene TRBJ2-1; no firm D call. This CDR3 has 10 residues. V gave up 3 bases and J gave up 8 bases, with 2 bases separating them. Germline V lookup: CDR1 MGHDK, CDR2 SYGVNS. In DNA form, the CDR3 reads TGTGCCAGCAGTGACTATGAGCAGTTCTTC. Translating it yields CASSDYEQFF.

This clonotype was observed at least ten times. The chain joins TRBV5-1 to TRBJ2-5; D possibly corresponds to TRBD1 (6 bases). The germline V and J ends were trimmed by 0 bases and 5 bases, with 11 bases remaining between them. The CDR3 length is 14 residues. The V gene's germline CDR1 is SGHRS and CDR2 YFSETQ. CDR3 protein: CASSLAGERETQYF. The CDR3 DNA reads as TGCGCCAGCAGCTTGGCAGGGGAAAGGGAGACCCAGTACTTC.

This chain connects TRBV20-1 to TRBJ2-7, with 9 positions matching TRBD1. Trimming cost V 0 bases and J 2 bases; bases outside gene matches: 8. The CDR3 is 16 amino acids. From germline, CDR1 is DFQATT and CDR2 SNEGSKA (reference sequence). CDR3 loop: CSARDQDRGGTYEQYF. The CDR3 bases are TGCAGTGCTAGAGATCAGGACAGGGGAGGGACCTACGAGCAGTACTTC.

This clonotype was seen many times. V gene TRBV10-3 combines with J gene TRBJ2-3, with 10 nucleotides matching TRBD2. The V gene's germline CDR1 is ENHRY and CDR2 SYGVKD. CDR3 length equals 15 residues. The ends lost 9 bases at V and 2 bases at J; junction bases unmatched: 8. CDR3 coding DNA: TGTGCCATGGGGGCTAGCGGGAGACCCACAGATACGCAGTATTTT. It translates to CAMGASGRPTDTQYF.